The present T cell receptor (beta chain) was sequenced within a study of cytomegalovirus exposure and HLA in healthy donors. Overall study: The Caucasian-associated ancestry cluster held 65% to 85% of over 350 genotyped donors. General observations from the study: In all likelihood, a cluster of highly shared sequence variants was a sequencing artifact.

The CDR3 is 11 amino acids. Trimming took 5 bases from V and 4 from J, leaving 5 bases between them. The V gene's germline CDR1 is DFQATT and CDR2 SNEGSKA (reference sequence). As regards this clone: As yet, its antigen is unknown.

PCR amplification relied on 60 Vbeta primers (plus 13 Jbeta primers). Sequencing used immunoSEQ multiplex PCR; TCRdb keeps in-frame clones, though not all of them. The repertoire holds approximately 65,000 clones, 60% to 70% seen once, with around a sixth in the top ten. This clonotype originated in a man aged 40-49 years in good health and CMV-seropositive. V and J are TRBV20-1 and TRBJ1-4; D gene unclear. The sequenced sample was PBMCs. The CDR3 loop is CSAPLNEKLFF. In DNA form, the CDR3 reads TGCAGTGCTCCACTTAATGAAAAACTGTTTTTT.